The 9 T cell receptor beta chains below all came from one sample that was sequenced in a study of glioma-infiltrating T cells after dendritic cell vaccination. This table comes from immunoSEQ multiplex PCR, and its TCRdb copy is limited to in-frame clones, with some not included. The data hold just under 100,000 clones, with over 80% observed a single time. The sample's time point: after dendritic cell vaccination, including at tumor progression/relapse. This sample comprised blood, obtained after dendritic cell vaccination. The receptors come from a human donor with glioblastoma.

This clone was observed a single time. The rearrangement uses TRBV19 and TRBJ1-1; no reliable D call. Germline CDR1 LNHDA, CDR2 SQIVND (reference sequence). Trimming took off 4 bases at V and 5 bases at J, with 11 bases between the two ends. CDR3 length: 13 residues. The CDR3 loop reads CASSTRRRTEAFF. As DNA, the CDR3 is TGTGCCAGTAGTACGAGACGGAGAACTGAAGCTTTCTTT.

The V gene is TRBV29-1, the J gene TRBJ2-2; 7 nucleotides line up with TRBD1. This CDR3 has 15 amino acids. V shed 0 bases and J 4 bases; nucleotides not matched to a gene: 5. CDR1 is SQVTM, CDR2 ANQGSEA, per germline. The CDR3 protein is CSVEDTNRGTGELFF. CDR3 sequence (DNA): TGCAGCGTTGAAGATACGAACAGGGGCACCGGGGAGCTGTTTTTT.

The rearrangement links TRBV30 to TRBJ2-1, with 11 bases identical to TRBD2. CDR1 is GTSNPN and CDR2 is SVGIG in the germline V gene (reference sequence). CDR3 size: 16 residues. J was trimmed by 6 bases and V by 1 base; bases with no gene match: 8. CDR3 residues: CAWSDKLAGAGNEQFF. The CDR3 DNA sequence: TGTGCCTGGAGTGATAAACTAGCGGGAGCAGGCAATGAGCAGTTCTTC.

The rearrangement links TRBV29-1 to TRBJ2-3, with D perhaps TRBD2 (7 bases). This CDR3 spans 14 amino acids. V gave up 6 bases and J gave up 3 bases, with 16 bases separating them. Germline V gene lookup returns CDR1 SQVTM and CDR2 ANQGSEA. DNA of the CDR3: TGCAGCGTAAAGGGGGGGCACGGTACAGATACGCAGTATTTT. Its translation: CSVKGGHGTDTQYF.

The genes are TRBV29-1 and TRBJ2-5; D may be TRBD1 (5 bases). Germline-derived CDR1 and CDR2 are SQVTM and ANQGSEA. The CDR3 length is 14 residues. Trimming took 3 bases from V and 3 from J, leaving 14 bases between them. The CDR3: CSVDGLAGKETQYF. As DNA, the CDR3 is TGCAGCGTTGATGGTCTCGCAGGGAAAGAGACCCAGTACTTC.

The chain recombines TRBV18 with TRBJ1-1; D not certain. Trimming shortened V by 2 bases and J by 0 bases, and 7 bases separated the two germline ends. Germline values: CDR1 KGHSH, CDR2 LQKENI. This CDR3 spans 14 amino acids. CDR3 nucleotides: TGTGCCAGCTCACCAGTGACTGTGAACACTGAAGCTTTCTTT. It encodes CASSPVTVNTEAFF. Full variable domain (rest looked up from reference TRBV18 and TRBJ1-1): NAGVMQNPRHLVRRRGQEARLRCSPMKGHSHVYWYRQLPEEGLKFMVYLQKENIIDESGMPKERFSAEFPKEGPSILRIQQVVRGDSAAYFCASSPVTVNTEAFFGQGTRLTVV.

The chain combines TRBV6-1 with TRBJ2-2; D gene ambiguous. The germline gives CDR1 MNHNS, CDR2 SASEGT. V was cut by 7 bases and J by 5 bases, with 8 bases left in between. This CDR3 comprises 12 residues. CDR3 bases: TGTGCCAGCACGTGGCAGACCGGGGAGCTGTTTTTT. Translating it yields CASTWQTGELFF.

The CDR3 loop reads CSVEDYRHPTGNEQYF. DNA for the CDR3: TGCAGCGTTGAAGATTACCGCCACCCGACAGGGAACGAGCAGTACTTC. The V call is TRBV29-1, the J call TRBJ2-5; 7 positions match TRBD1. The last part of the DNA fits TRBJ2-7 better; the J call may be wrong. The germline gives CDR1 SQVTM, CDR2 ANQGSEA. The CDR3 is 16 amino acids.

V usage is TRBV9 and J usage is TRBJ1-6; 7 bases are shared with TRBD1. The CDR3 covers 14 residues. Trimming took 4 bases from V and 6 from J; bases not matched to a gene: 4. CDR1 SGDLS and CDR2 YYNGEE come from the germline V gene. The chain's CDR3 is CASSRGQVNSPLHF. DNA for the CDR3: TGTGCCAGCAGCCGAGGACAGGTTAATTCACCCCTCCACTTT.